The 18 T cell receptor beta chains below come from one sample, sequenced in a study of cytomegalovirus exposure and HLA in healthy donors. The repertoire was sequenced with immunoSEQ multiplex PCR; TCRdb's copy has only in-frame clones and lacks some. The sample shows 250,000 to 350,000 clones, approximately 90% of them seen only once. Material for sequencing was PBMCs. Receptor source: a woman between 18 and 29 years old in good health and CMV-seronegative.

The genes are TRBV6-6 and TRBJ1-5; 8 bases are a match to TRBD1. The length of the CDR3 is 13 residues. The germline CDR1 and CDR2 sequences are MNHNY and SVGAGI (reference sequence). Unmatched junction bases numbered 5, after V lost 7 bases and J lost 6 bases. The CDR3 sequence is CASTGQGLQPQHF. Written as DNA, the CDR3 is TGTGCCAGCACCGGACAGGGCCTTCAGCCCCAGCATTTT.

The rearrangement joins TRBV15 to TRBJ2-7; the match to TRBD2 covers 7 bases. J lost 6 bases, V lost 5 bases, and 10 bases had no gene match. The CDR3 has 14 amino acids. Germline assignment: CDR1 LNHNV and CDR2 YYDKDF (reference sequence). The CDR3 loop reads CATSGGSLAREQYF. Written as DNA, the CDR3 is TGTGCCACCAGCGGCGGGAGTCTGGCGCGCGAGCAGTACTTC.

Many counts were recorded for this clone. This rearrangement joins TRBV6-1 to TRBJ1-1; the match to TRBD1 covers 9 bases. Germline loops: CDR1 MNHNS, CDR2 SASEGT. The J segment lost 9 bases and the V segment lost 2 bases, leaving 4 bases of the junction unmatched. The CDR3 extends over 13 amino acids. Here the CDR3 reads CASSEQGQGKAFF. The CDR3 nucleotides are TGTGCCAGCAGTGAACAGGGACAGGGAAAAGCTTTCTTT.

This rearrangement joins TRBV7-3 to TRBJ2-2, with D possibly being TRBD2 (6 bases). The V and J ends lost 3 bases and 2 bases respectively, with 7 bases between them. The CDR3 length is 14 residues. Germline assignment: CDR1 SGHTA and CDR2 FQGTGA. The CDR3 here is CASSLGLNTGELFF. Here the CDR3 DNA reads TGTGCCAGCAGCTTGGGACTCAACACCGGGGAGCTGTTTTTT.

V is TRBV5-1 and J is TRBJ2-5; perhaps TRBD2 as D (5 bases). CDR1 and CDR2 (germline): SGHRS, YFSETQ. V dropped 5 bases and J dropped 5 bases, with 13 bases sitting between them. CDR3 size: 13 residues. The CDR3 here is CASSLSAKETQYF. The CDR3 coding sequence is TGCGCCAGCAGTCTTAGCGCCAAGGAGACCCAGTACTTC.

This chain links TRBV6-5 with TRBJ2-5; D may be TRBD2 (6 bases). Germline V gene sequence: CDR1 MNHEY, CDR2 SVGAGI. The CDR3 is made up of 16 amino acids. Between the trimmed V and J ends, which lost 0 bases and 4 bases, there was a span of 15 bases. CDR3 bases: TGTGCCAGCAGTTACTCTGCGGGACTCGGTCCAGAGACCCAGTACTTC. Translation: CASSYSAGLGPETQYF.

This chain joins TRBV4-3 and TRBJ2-1, with unresolved D. The germline gives CDR1 LGHNA, CDR2 YSLEER. The ends were cut back, 1 base at V and 5 bases at J, with 9 bases in the middle. This CDR3 is 14 amino acids long. For the CDR3, the DNA is TGCGCCAGCAGCCAAGGGAGTATAGACAATGAGCAGTTCTTC. This sequence encodes CASSQGSIDNEQFF.

The chain combines TRBV28 with TRBJ2-5, with 7 nucleotides matching TRBD1. The CDR3 length is 16 residues. Germline V gene lookup returns CDR1 MDHEN and CDR2 SYDVKM. The trim removed 5 bases at V and 3 bases at J, leaving 12 bases unmatched. Here the CDR3 reads CASSTYRDSEKETQYF. In nucleotides, the CDR3 is TGTGCCAGCAGTACCTACCGGGACAGTGAAAAAGAGACCCAGTACTTC.

The chain employs TRBV10-3 and TRBJ2-7; 11 positions agree with TRBD2. The J segment lost 1 base and the V segment lost 6 bases, leaving 8 bases of the junction unmatched. Germline-derived CDR1 and CDR2 are ENHRY and SYGVKD. This CDR3 is built from 16 residues. CDR3: CAISLSGRGLSYEQYF. The CDR3 DNA reads as TGTGCCATCAGCCTTAGCGGGAGGGGCCTGTCCTACGAGCAGTACTTC.

The rearrangement joins TRBV6-1 to TRBJ1-5, with D tentatively TRBD1 (5 bases). CDR3 length: 14 residues. Germline-derived CDR1 and CDR2 are MNHNS and SASEGT. Trimming cost V 4 bases and J 9 bases, with 16 bases left between them. This CDR3 reads CASSGGGTPVPQHF. Here the CDR3 DNA reads TGTGCCAGCAGTGGGGGGGGGACCCCGGTGCCCCAGCATTTT.

The gene calls are TRBV10-3 and TRBJ2-7; 7 positions agree with TRBD1. The CDR3 has 16 amino acids. The V gene's germline CDR1 is ENHRY and CDR2 SYGVKD. The J segment lost 3 bases and the V segment lost 4 bases, leaving 12 bases of the junction unmatched. CDR3 in DNA: TGTGCCATCAGTGTGGGGGACAGTCCGACACACTACGAGCAGTACTTC. Translated, it gives CAISVGDSPTHYEQYF.

The chain combines TRBV18 with TRBJ2-3; 9 bases fit TRBD1. V was pared by 4 bases and J by 5 bases, with 7 bases of the junction left unmatched. Germline CDR1 and CDR2: KGHSH and LQKENI. The length of the CDR3 is 15 residues. The CDR3 here is CASSHNRGQGDTQYF. The CDR3 DNA is TGTGCCAGCTCACACAACAGGGGGCAGGGAGATACGCAGTATTTT. Variable domain in full (rest from reference TRBV18 and TRBJ2-3): NAGVMQNPRHLVRRRGQEARLRCSPMKGHSHVYWYRQLPEEGLKFMVYLQKENIIDESGMPKERFSAEFPKEGPSILRIQQVVRGDSAAYFCASSHNRGQGDTQYFGPGTRLTVL.

The rearrangement joins TRBV7-3 to TRBJ2-5, with 9 bases fitting TRBD2. The junction had 5 bases not matched to a gene; V was cut back by 5 bases and J by 1 base. The CDR3 is 15 amino acids. Looked up from germline, CDR1 is SGHTA and CDR2 is FQGTGA. The CDR3 DNA reads TGTGCCAGCAGCATCAGCGGGGGGCCCCAAGAGACCCAGTACTTC. Protein product: CASSISGGPQETQYF.

The genes are TRBV27 and TRBJ2-7, with D tentatively TRBD2 (5 bases). The CDR3 is 16 residues long. Germline CDR1 MNHEY, CDR2 SMNVEV (reference sequence). V lost 1 base to trimming and J lost 1 base, with 14 bases between them. The CDR3 region is CASSLLTSAGSYEQYF. The DNA of the CDR3 is TGTGCCAGCAGTTTATTGACAAGCGCGGGTTCCTACGAGCAGTACTTC.

The rearrangement links TRBV2 to TRBJ1-1, with 10 bases aligning to TRBD1. Germline CDR1 SNHLY, CDR2 FYNNEI. This CDR3 spans 14 amino acids. The junction had 8 bases not matched to a gene; V was cut back by 6 bases and J by 7 bases. The CDR3 spells CASRARQGAFEAFF. The DNA for the CDR3 is TGTGCCAGCAGAGCCAGACAGGGGGCGTTTGAAGCTTTCTTT.

This clone showed up just a few times. This chain uses TRBV29-1 with TRBJ1-2, with D hard to call. V lost 1 base and J lost 4, with 7 bases in between. The CDR3 consists of 12 residues. Germline CDR1 and CDR2: SQVTM and ANQGSEA. CDR3 sequence (DNA): TGCAGCGTTGAAGGTCAGGCCTATGGCTACACCTTC. Amino acids: CSVEGQAYGYTF. The complete variable domain, with remaining parts taken from reference TRBV29-1 and TRBJ1-2, reads SAVISQKPSRDICQRGTSLTIQCQVDSQVTMMFWYRQQPGQSLTLIATANQGSEATYESGFVIDKFPISRPNLTFSTLTVSNMSPEDSSIYLCSVEGQAYGYTFGSGTRLTVV.

The rearrangement uses TRBV28 and TRBJ2-3; 8 nucleotides align to TRBD1. With 7 bases clipped from V and 1 base from J, the junction kept 4 bases outside the gene matches. This CDR3 is 14 amino acids long. Germline CDR1 and CDR2: MDHEN and SYDVKM. CDR3 coding DNA: TGTGCCAGCATTTCAGGGGGCGGCACAGATACGCAGTATTTT. Its translation is CASISGGGTDTQYF.

This sequence joins TRBV7-9 and TRBJ2-3; 8 bases fit TRBD2. From germline, CDR1 is SEHNR and CDR2 FQNEAQ (reference sequence). Losses at the gene ends were 5 bases for V and 6 bases for J; bases not matched to a gene: 16. The CDR3 covers 17 residues. Here the CDR3 reads CASSEHTTSETSDTQYF. As DNA, the CDR3 is TGTGCCAGCAGCGAACATACGACTAGCGAGACATCGGATACGCAGTATTTT.